These 11 T cell receptor beta chains came from one sample sequenced in a study of breast tumors, draining lymph nodes, adjacent tissues (dated by TCRdb to the mid-2010s). Receptor amplification or capture employed multiplex PCR. The sequencing machine was an Illumina HiSeq 2000. TCRdb reprocessing: public reads trimmed at Q25 with fastp, clones called with MiXCR, in-frame beta chains kept. Each record represents a unique CDR3 protein, reported with the most common genes and DNA among its rows. Recorded for this sample are approximately 31,000 distinct CDR3 sequences; roughly 69% of them occurred a single time. 18% of the sample comes from the top ten. Sequencing was done on a sample of breast tumor tissue. Receptors originate from a female donor with breast cancer. Some clones in this sample may be carry-over from other donors' samples.

V and J are TRBV19 and TRBJ1-4; D call uncertain. V lost 6 bases to trimming and J lost 2 bases, with 10 bases between them. The CDR3 extends over 14 amino acids. Per germline, CDR1 LNHDA and CDR2 SQIVND (reference sequence). Here the CDR3 DNA reads TGTGCCAGTAGATTAGGGTCCACTAATGAAAAACTGTTTTTT. It is translated as CASRLGSTNEKLFF.

This clonotype was observed many times. The V gene is TRBV7-2, the J gene TRBJ1-2; D is possibly TRBD1 (5 bases). The CDR3 length is 17 residues. V lost 1 base, J lost 4 bases, and 19 bases lay in between. Germline loops: CDR1 SGHTA, CDR2 FQGNSA. CDR3 residues: CASSLVGTKGAGYGYTF. CDR3 coding DNA: TGTGCCAGCAGCTTAGTCGGTACTAAAGGGGCCGGCTATGGCTACACCTTC.

This chain links TRBV5-5 with TRBJ2-7, with 12 bases aligning to TRBD1. There are 13 residues in the CDR3. The V segment lost 4 bases and the J segment 7 bases; nucleotides outside the gene matches: 3. Germline V gene lookup returns CDR1 SGHKS and CDR2 YYEKEE (reference sequence). The CDR3 loop is CASSGGQGAEQYF. The CDR3 DNA reads TGTGCCAGCAGCGGGGGACAGGGGGCTGAGCAGTACTTC.

The genes are TRBV20-1 and TRBJ1-2; TRBD1 agrees at 7 bases. CDR1 is DFQATT, CDR2 SNEGSKA, per germline (reference sequence). The trim removed 5 bases at V and 5 bases at J, leaving 8 bases unmatched. The CDR3 is made up of 13 amino acids. The CDR3 DNA is TGCAGTGCTCCCCCAGGGGGTTTATATGGCTACACCTTC. This codes for CSAPPGGLYGYTF.

By frequency in the sample, this clonotype is medium-sized. V gene TRBV15 combines with J gene TRBJ2-1; D ambiguous. The CDR3 has 15 residues. With 4 bases removed from V and 0 bases from J, the gap between germline ends came to 10 bases. CDR1 LNHNV and CDR2 YYDKDF come from the germline V gene (reference sequence). CDR3 loop: CATSKARNSYNEQFF. CDR3 DNA sequence: TGTGCCACCAGCAAAGCGCGTAACTCCTACAATGAGCAGTTCTTC. Based on the CDR3 plus reference TRBV15 and TRBJ2-1, the full variable domain is DAMVIQNPRYQVTQFGKPVTLSCSQTLNHNVMYWYQQKSSQAPKLLFHYYDKDFNNEADTPDNFQSRRPNTSFCFLDIRSPGLGDTAMYLCATSKARNSYNEQFFGPGTRLTVL.

By frequency in the sample, this clonotype is medium-sized. This sequence joins TRBV25-1 and TRBJ2-5; 15 nucleotides line up with TRBD2. The CDR3 is 17 amino acids. J gave up 5 bases and V 3 bases, and 7 bases lay outside the gene matches. Per the germline V gene, CDR1 is MGHDK and CDR2 is SYGVNS. The CDR3 spells CASSDPGLAGGEETQYF. In DNA form, the CDR3 reads TGTGCCAGCAGTGACCCAGGACTAGCGGGGGGGGAGGAGACCCAGTACTTC.

The chain uses TRBV20-1 and TRBJ2-5, with 9 bases lining up with TRBD2. With V trimmed by 1 base and J by 2 bases, 17 bases remained unmatched. This CDR3 comprises 19 residues. The germline gives CDR1 DFQATT, CDR2 SNEGSKA (reference sequence). The CDR3 region is CSARGGSGGATGDQETQYF. The DNA of the CDR3 is TGCAGTGCTAGAGGGGGTAGCGGGGGTGCAACAGGGGATCAAGAGACCCAGTACTTC.

This chain joins TRBV2 and TRBJ1-6, with 9 bases lining up with TRBD1. With 2 bases clipped from V and 7 bases from J, the junction kept 3 bases outside the gene matches. The CDR3 contains 15 residues. Germline values: CDR1 SNHLY, CDR2 FYNNEI. DNA of the CDR3: TGTGCCAGCAGTGAAACGGGACAGGGAAATTCACCCCTCCACTTT. Translation: CASSETGQGNSPLHF.

The V and J genes are TRBV7-2 and TRBJ1-2; D is perhaps TRBD1 (5 bases). CDR3 length equals 17 residues. Germline lookup yields CDR1 SGHTA and CDR2 FQGNSA. Trimming shortened V by 2 bases and J by 4 bases, and 20 bases separated the two germline ends. The CDR3, as DNA: TGTGCCAGCAGCTTACGGGACGACACCCCGCGTAGCTATGGCTACACCTTC. Its translation: CASSLRDDTPRSYGYTF.

This clonotype was detected a few times. The chain couples TRBV30 to TRBJ1-6; D gene uncertain. The CDR3 sequence is 12 residues long. Germline CDR1 and CDR2: GTSNPN and SVGIG (reference sequence). V was trimmed by 5 bases and J by 10 bases, leaving 12 bases between them. In nucleotides, the CDR3 is TGTGCCTGGGACTCTCCGATCTCACCCCTCCACTTT. Its protein is CAWDSPISPLHF.

This clonotype appeared many times. This rearrangement joins TRBV7-9 to TRBJ1-1, with D hard to call. V lost 3 bases and J lost 4, with 18 bases in between. From germline, CDR1 is SEHNR and CDR2 FQNEAQ (reference sequence). This CDR3 has 16 amino acids. CDR3 bases: TGTGCCAGCAGCTTGGTGAGGGTACTGGGCGTCACTGAAGCTTTCTTT. Translating it yields CASSLVRVLGVTEAFF. The whole variable domain, remainder taken from reference TRBV7-9 and TRBJ1-1, is DTGVSQNPRHKITKRGQNVTFRCDPISEHNRLYWYRQTLGQGPEFLTYFQNEAQLEKSRLLSDRFSAERPKGSFSTLEIQRTEQGDSAMYLCASSLVRVLGVTEAFFGQGTRLTVV.